This TCR beta chain is from a study of CD8+CD57+ T cells in acquired aplastic anemia. CDR3 size: 13 residues. Germline lookup yields CDR1 MNHEY and CDR2 SMNVEV (reference sequence). Losses at the gene ends were 5 bases for V and 9 bases for J; bases not matched to a gene: 7. This clonotype was observed at least ten times. CDR3 and TCR beta VDJ profiling relied on genomic DNA as the template. TCRdb passed the reads through MiXCR, listing each CDR3 protein once. This sample carries over 200,000 distinct CDR3 sequences, around 63% of them seen once, and the ten largest clones take about 29%. Sequencing was performed on sorted CD4+, CD8+, or CD8+CD57+ T cells (not recorded which) from PBMCs. The source is a human donor in good health. The V gene is TRBV27, the J gene TRBJ1-2, with 9 bases matching TRBD1. In DNA form, the CDR3 reads TGTGCCAGCAGTCCCGGGACAGGGAATAGCTACACCTTC. This sequence encodes CASSPGTGNSYTF.